The 3 T cell receptor beta chains reported below all come from one sample, sequenced in a study of long-term antiretroviral therapy in people with HIV. Sequencing relied on immunoSEQ assay v3.0, run at survey level. Only in-frame clones appear in the TCRdb table, and some are missing; sequencing was by immunoSEQ multiplex PCR. The sample has 19,000 or so clones, roughly 78% seen once; the top ten hold 7.8%. The sample here was unsorted PBMCs, taken at the start of antiretroviral therapy, before treatment. The receptor source for this set is a middle-aged woman with HIV.

The chain links TRBV25-1 to TRBJ2-3; D may correspond to TRBD1 or TRBD2 (5 bases each). The V gene lost 3 bases and the J gene lost 5 bases, with 9 bases spanning the gap. The CDR3 covers 13 residues. From germline, CDR1 is MGHDK and CDR2 SYGVNS. The CDR3 region is CASSDGARDTQYF. CDR3 nucleotide sequence: TGTGCCAGCAGTGACGGGGCCCGAGATACGCAGTATTTT.

The V call is TRBV27, the J call TRBJ2-7, with 7 nucleotides matching TRBD1. Germline loops: CDR1 MNHEY, CDR2 SMNVEV (reference sequence). V lost 2 bases, J lost 6 bases, and 4 bases stayed unmatched. This CDR3 contains 13 residues. CDR3 coding DNA: TGTGCCAGCAGTTTACGACAGGGATTCGAGCAGTACTTC. It encodes CASSLRQGFEQYF.

This clone has only one observation. The chain links TRBV27 to TRBJ2-5, with D perhaps matching TRBD1 (6 bases). Germline lookup yields CDR1 MNHEY and CDR2 SMNVEV (reference sequence). Trimming left V 10 bases short and J 1 base short, with 10 bases between. This CDR3 contains 12 residues. The CDR3 nucleotides read TGTGCCACCGGACAGCCCCAAGAGACCCAGTACTTC. This codes for CATGQPQETQYF.